This TCR beta chain was obtained from a study of Ad26.COV2.S vaccination and SARS-CoV-2 variants. About the research overall: It was the COV1001 Ad26.COV2.S trial arm that included the donor.

After removal of 5 bases from V and 6 bases from J, the junction contained 12 bases not matched to a gene. Germline CDR1 is SGHRS and CDR2 is YFSETQ. The length of the CDR3 is 16 residues. TCRdb keeps only in-frame clones here, not all; method: immunoSEQ multiplex PCR. The sample holds about 350,000 clones, approximately 90% seen once. Stated treatment: around 19 received Ad26.COV2.S at low or high dose, single or two shots; about 5 received placebo; per-sample allocation not given. The samples were gathered on day 63 after the first injection of vaccine or placebo. The V call is TRBV5-1, the J call TRBJ2-3, with 10 bases that match TRBD2. Sequenced material: peripheral blood, taken in a trial of Ad26.COV2.S vaccine versus placebo. This TCR derives from a person between 18 and 65 years old who received the Ad26.COV2.S COVID-19 vaccine or a placebo. CDR3 sequence (DNA): TGCGCCAGCAGTCAGAGGGTAGCGGGGGGCTCGGATACGCAGTATTTT. As protein: CASSQRVAGGSDTQYF.